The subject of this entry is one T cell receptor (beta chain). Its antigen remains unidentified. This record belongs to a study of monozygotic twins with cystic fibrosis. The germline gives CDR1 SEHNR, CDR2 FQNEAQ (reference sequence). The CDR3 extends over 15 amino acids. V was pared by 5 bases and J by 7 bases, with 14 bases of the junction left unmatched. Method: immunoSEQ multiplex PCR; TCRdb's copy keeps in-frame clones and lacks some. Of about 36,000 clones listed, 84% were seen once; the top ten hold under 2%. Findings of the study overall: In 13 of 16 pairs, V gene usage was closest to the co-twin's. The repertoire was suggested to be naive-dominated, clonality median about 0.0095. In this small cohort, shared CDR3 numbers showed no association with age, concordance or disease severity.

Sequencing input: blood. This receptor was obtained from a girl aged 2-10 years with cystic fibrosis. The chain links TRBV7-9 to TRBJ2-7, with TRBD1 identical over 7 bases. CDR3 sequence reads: CASSVQGRPLGEQYF. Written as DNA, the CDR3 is TGTGCCAGCAGCGTACAGGGGCGCCCTTTAGGAGAGCAGTACTTC.